These 29 T cell receptor beta chains were all obtained from the same sample, sequenced in a study of blood T cell repertoires in COVID-19. Here immunoSEQ multiplex PCR was the method, and the copy in TCRdb shows in-frame clones only, minus some. This sample yields about 71,000 clones, of which about 76% are seen a single time; around 30% belongs to the top ten. The sample comprised peripheral blood. The receptors here all came from a woman older than 75 with active or convalescent COVID-19.

This chain links TRBV7-2 with TRBJ2-1; no definite D call. Germline-derived CDR1 and CDR2 are SGHTA and FQGNSA. V gave up 3 bases and J gave up 9 bases, with 12 bases separating them. The CDR3 consists of 13 residues. The CDR3 DNA follows: TGTGCCAGCAGCTTCGTATCGATAGCTGAGCAGTTCTTC. Amino acid sequence: CASSFVSIAEQFF.

V and J are TRBV2 and TRBJ1-2; D gene unclear. Trimming shortened V by 6 bases and J by 3 bases, and 14 bases separated the two germline ends. The CDR3 contains 14 residues. Per the germline V gene, CDR1 is SNHLY and CDR2 is FYNNEI. The chain's CDR3 is CASRLDDWDYGYTF. The CDR3 DNA reads as TGTGCCAGCAGATTAGATGACTGGGACTATGGCTACACCTTC.

J is TRBJ1-1 and V is TRBV5-1; D call uncertain. This CDR3 is built from 13 residues. Germline CDR1 and CDR2: SGHRS and YFSETQ. Trimming shortened V by 6 bases and J by 0 bases, and 9 bases separated the two germline ends. This CDR3 reads CASKSVMNTEAFF. The CDR3, as DNA: TGCGCCAGCAAGTCGGTCATGAACACTGAAGCTTTCTTT. Full variable domain (remainder filled in from reference TRBV5-1 and TRBJ1-1): KAGVTQTPRYLIKTRGQQVTLSCSPISGHRSVSWYQQTPGQGLQFLFEYFSETQRNKGNFPGRFSGRQFSNSRSEMNVSTLELGDSALYLCASKSVMNTEAFFGQGTRLTVV.

The chain combines TRBV5-1 with TRBJ2-3; 8 bases align to TRBD2. Germline CDR1 is SGHRS and CDR2 is YFSETQ. The trim removed 1 base at V and 2 bases at J, leaving 3 bases unmatched. This CDR3 region has 15 residues. CDR3 DNA sequence: TGCGCCAGCAGCTTGAGGGGACTAGTCACAGATACGCAGTATTTT. Protein sequence: CASSLRGLVTDTQYF.

The rearrangement uses TRBV2 and TRBJ1-3, with 7 bases lining up with TRBD1. V lost 6 bases to trimming and J lost 0 bases; unmatched junction nucleotides: 2. Germline-derived CDR1 and CDR2 are SNHLY and FYNNEI. The CDR3 length is 14 residues. This CDR3 reads CASRRDSSGNTIYF. The CDR3 DNA reads TGTGCCAGCAGGCGGGACAGCTCTGGAAACACCATATATTTT. Based on the CDR3 plus reference TRBV2 and TRBJ1-3, the full variable domain is EPEVTQTPSHQVTQMGQEVILRCVPISNHLYFYWYRQILGQKVEFLVSFYNNEISEKSEIFDDQFSVERPDGSNFTLKIRSTKLEDSAMYFCASRRDSSGNTIYFGEGSWLTVV.

The chain links TRBV18 to TRBJ2-3; TRBD2 might be the D (5 bases). V was pared by 4 bases and J by 0 bases, with 17 bases between. In germline, CDR1 is KGHSH, CDR2 LQKENI. The CDR3 loop spans 17 amino acids. The DNA of the CDR3 is TGTGCCAGCTCACTTGGACGGACTGACACTAGCACAGATACGCAGTATTTT. Protein: CASSLGRTDTSTDTQYF.

V gene TRBV7-9 combines with J gene TRBJ2-2; 8 nucleotides align to TRBD2. The V and J ends lost 5 bases and 2 bases, in that order; junction bases with no gene match: 10. Germline assignment: CDR1 SEHNR and CDR2 FQNEAQ (reference sequence). This CDR3 has 17 amino acids. The CDR3: CASSEPRGLGNTGELFF. CDR3 DNA: TGTGCCAGCAGCGAACCGAGGGGACTAGGCAACACCGGGGAGCTGTTTTTT.

The sample holds a few counts of this clone. V and J are TRBV7-2 and TRBJ1-1; D may be TRBD1 (6 bases). Germline V gives CDR1 SGHTA, CDR2 FQGNSA. The ends were cut back, 2 bases at V and 4 bases at J, with 11 bases in the middle. The CDR3 contains 14 residues. The CDR3 reads CASSLLGGGTEAFF. The DNA for the CDR3 is TGTGCCAGCAGCTTATTAGGGGGGGGCACTGAAGCTTTCTTT.

The chain carries TRBV7-2 and TRBJ2-2; the match to TRBD2 covers 10 bases. The CDR3 runs to 17 residues. V was clipped by 2 bases and J by 5 bases; unmatched bases: 8. Germline V gene sequence: CDR1 SGHTA, CDR2 FQGNSA. CDR3 nucleotide sequence: TGTGCCAGCAGCTTACCAGCACTAGCGGGGAAAACCGGGGAGCTGTTTTTT. This gives the protein CASSLPALAGKTGELFF.

V usage is TRBV5-1 and J usage is TRBJ1-1; TRBD1 agrees at 8 bases. The CDR3 has 15 amino acids. V was pared by 4 bases and J by 5 bases, with 10 bases of the junction left unmatched. The germline CDR1 and CDR2 sequences are SGHRS and YFSETQ. CDR3 sequence (DNA): TGCGCCAGCAGCCTGGACAGGGCCCGGGAAACTGAAGCTTTCTTT. Its translation: CASSLDRARETEAFF.

The chain carries TRBV9 and TRBJ2-3; D is perhaps TRBD2 (5 bases). CDR1 and CDR2 from the germline V gene are SGDLS and YYNGEE. CDR3 length: 15 residues. V was cut by 4 bases and J by 3 bases, with 15 bases left in between. The CDR3 region has the DNA TGTGCCAGCAGCCCGAGAGCGGCACGGACAGATACGCAGTATTTT. Amino acid sequence: CASSPRAARTDTQYF.

The V and J genes are TRBV18 and TRBJ2-7; 9 positions agree with TRBD2. The CDR3 extends over 15 amino acids. V lost 2 bases, J lost 0 bases, and 2 bases stayed unmatched. Germline assignment: CDR1 KGHSH and CDR2 LQKENI. CDR3 protein: CASSPSGGNSYEQYF. DNA for the CDR3: TGTGCCAGCTCACCAAGCGGGGGGAACTCCTACGAGCAGTACTTC.

The chain uses TRBV7-9 and TRBJ1-4, with TRBD1 matching over 9 bases. Germline-derived CDR1 and CDR2 are SEHNR and FQNEAQ (reference sequence). V lost 5 bases and J lost 2; bases outside the gene matches: 6. This CDR3 has 16 residues. The CDR3 reads CASSRRQGGTNEKLFF. In nucleotides, the CDR3 is TGTGCCAGCAGCAGGCGACAGGGGGGGACTAATGAAAAACTGTTTTTT. Full variable domain (missing parts from reference TRBV7-9 and TRBJ1-4): DTGVSQNPRHKITKRGQNVTFRCDPISEHNRLYWYRQTLGQGPEFLTYFQNEAQLEKSRLLSDRFSAERPKGSFSTLEIQRTEQGDSAMYLCASSRRQGGTNEKLFFGSGTQLSVL.

The chain links TRBV19 to TRBJ1-5; 7 bases are a match to TRBD1. This CDR3 has 15 residues. The germline V gene has CDR1 LNHDA and CDR2 SQIVND (reference sequence). V was clipped by 5 bases and J by 7 bases; unmatched bases: 11. CDR3 in amino acids: CASSLRGGWGQPQHF. Written as DNA, the CDR3 is TGTGCCAGTAGTCTAAGAGGGGGCTGGGGACAGCCCCAGCATTTT.

The chain links TRBV9 to TRBJ1-5, with no clear D. The CDR3 runs to 14 residues. V was cut by 4 bases and J by 7 bases, with 15 bases left in between. Germline CDR1 reads SGDLS; CDR2 reads YYNGEE. CDR3 nucleotides: TGTGCCAGCAGCATGACGGGGAAAGGGCAGCCCCAGCATTTT. The encoded protein is CASSMTGKGQPQHF.

V and J are TRBV5-4 and TRBJ2-5; D unclear. In germline, CDR1 is SGHNT, CDR2 YYREEE (reference sequence). This CDR3 spans 16 amino acids. Trimming removed 1 base at V and 4 bases at J, with 17 bases between. The CDR3 region is CASSLMPLGGGETQYF. In nucleotides, the CDR3 is TGTGCCAGCAGCTTGATGCCACTCGGTGGTGGAGAGACCCAGTACTTC.

The sample holds a few counts of this clone. The J gene is TRBJ2-7, the V gene TRBV6-1; D might be TRBD1 (5 bases). Germline V CDR1 and CDR2: MNHNS, SASEGT. This CDR3 region has 13 residues. Trimming took 3 bases from V and 3 from J, leaving 9 bases between them. The CDR3 nucleotides read TGTGCCAGCAGTGAGTGGCAGGGCTACGAGCAGTACTTC. It encodes CASSEWQGYEQYF.

The chain carries TRBV7-9 and TRBJ2-7; possible D gene TRBD1, 7 bases. Per the germline V gene, CDR1 is SEHNR and CDR2 is FQNEAQ (reference sequence). The CDR3 is 12 amino acids. Between the trimmed V and J ends, which lost 7 bases and 6 bases, there was a span of 13 bases. The CDR3 reads CASTQGGREQYF. Written as DNA, the CDR3 is TGTGCCAGCACCCAGGGGGGCCGCGAGCAGTACTTC.

This chain joins TRBV4-1 and TRBJ1-1; D call uncertain. The CDR3 extends over 14 amino acids. The V gene's germline CDR1 is MGHRA and CDR2 YSYEKL. Trimming removed 0 bases from V and 1 base from J, with 6 bases in between. As DNA, the CDR3 is TGCGCCAGCAGCCAAGATCCAGGGAACACTGAAGCTTTCTTT. This translates into CASSQDPGNTEAFF.

The chain is built from TRBV7-2 and TRBJ1-1; 8 bases line up with TRBD1. The V and J ends lost 4 bases and 0 bases, in that order; junction bases with no gene match: 7. Germline V gene lookup returns CDR1 SGHTA and CDR2 FQGNSA. The CDR3 extends over 16 amino acids. CDR3 coding DNA: TGTGCCAGCAGCTCGGACAGGGCAGGGCTGAACACTGAAGCTTTCTTT. Residues: CASSSDRAGLNTEAFF.

V and J are TRBV3-1 (or the pseudogene TRBV3-2) and TRBJ2-5; 8 nucleotides align to TRBD2. Germline V gene lookup returns CDR1 LGHDT and CDR2 YNNKEL (reference sequence). This CDR3 has 14 amino acids. The V and J ends lost 4 bases and 2 bases, in that order; junction bases with no gene match: 3. DNA for the CDR3: TGTGCCAGCAGCCCGGGGGGGAAACAAGAGACCCAGTACTTC. This encodes CASSPGGKQETQYF.

V is TRBV5-6 and J is TRBJ1-2; a possible D gene is TRBD1 (5 bases). Deletions cut 3 bases from V and 8 bases from J, with 11 bases between. Germline loops: CDR1 SGHDT, CDR2 YYEEEE. The CDR3 totals 12 residues. For the CDR3, the DNA is TGTGCCAGCAGCTCCCAACCAGGGGGCTACACCTTC. Its protein product is CASSSQPGGYTF.

The rearrangement links TRBV3-1 (or the pseudogene TRBV3-2) to TRBJ1-2, with 9 nucleotides matching TRBD1. The CDR3 runs 14 residues. The germline gives CDR1 LGHDT, CDR2 YNNKEL (reference sequence). With 4 bases clipped from V and 8 bases from J, the junction kept 8 bases outside the gene matches. In DNA, the CDR3 is TGTGCCAGCAGCCTTCACAGGGGGCAAGAAGGCTACACCTTC. As protein: CASSLHRGQEGYTF.

V usage is TRBV19 and J usage is TRBJ2-5; D possibly corresponds to TRBD1 (6 bases). The CDR3 runs to 16 residues. Germline V CDR1 and CDR2: LNHDA, SQIVND (reference sequence). The V end lost 5 bases, the J end lost 3 bases, and 19 bases lay between the germline ends. CDR3 sequence (DNA): TGTGCCAGTAGTCCTAGGACCGGGACAATGAAAGAGACCCAGTACTTC. This encodes CASSPRTGTMKETQYF.

The chain links TRBV19 to TRBJ2-2, with 12 bases identical to TRBD2. The CDR3 is 17 amino acids. With 9 bases clipped from V and 8 bases from J, the junction kept 16 bases outside the gene matches. Germline loops: CDR1 LNHDA, CDR2 SQIVND (reference sequence). Here the CDR3 DNA reads TGTGCCAGCAAACCCCGACTAGCGGGGGCACTCCTAGGGGAGCTGTTTTTT. This sequence encodes CASKPRLAGALLGELFF.

The rearrangement links TRBV28 to TRBJ2-4; D gene uncertain. The V gene lost 5 bases and the J gene lost 8 bases, with 16 bases spanning the gap. The length of the CDR3 is 14 residues. CDR1 is MDHEN, CDR2 SYDVKM, per germline. Here the CDR3 DNA reads TGTGCCAGCAGTCTTATGGGCCAGGTGGACATTCAGTACTTC. Translated, it gives CASSLMGQVDIQYF.

This chain uses TRBV7-9 with TRBJ2-3; D may be TRBD2 (6 bases). The CDR3 length is 14 residues. From germline, CDR1 is SEHNR and CDR2 FQNEAQ (reference sequence). CDR3 sequence: CAASGGGRADTQYF. CDR3 nucleotide sequence: TGTGCAGCCTCCGGGGGTGGAAGAGCAGATACGCAGTATTTT.

This clone has only a few counts. The rearrangement uses TRBV7-2 and TRBJ1-6; TRBD1 is a possible D gene (6 bases). This CDR3 has 17 amino acids. The germline V gene has CDR1 SGHTA and CDR2 FQGNSA. Trimming removed 5 bases at V and 10 bases at J, with 24 bases between. The CDR3 loop is CASSPRIGGGDRSPLHF. The CDR3 DNA is TGTGCCAGCAGCCCCCGAATAGGGGGAGGGGACCGGTCACCCCTCCACTTT.

The CDR3 is CASSHITPTGPDGYTF. The CDR3 DNA reads as TGTGCCAGCAGCCACATTACCCCGACAGGGCCGGATGGCTACACCTTC. The chain carries TRBV6-2 or TRBV6-3 and TRBJ1-2; 7 nucleotides agree with TRBD1. V lost 6 bases and J lost 6; bases outside the gene matches: 16. Germline V gene sequence: CDR1 MNHEY, CDR2 SVGEGT. This CDR3 spans 16 amino acids.